A single T cell receptor beta chain is shown here with its context. This sample is drawn from a study of blood T cell repertoires in COVID-19. At the level of the study: Samples taken during acute and convalescent COVID-19 were collected in the United States, Italy and Spain. The analysed material was cDNA or gDNA that came from T cells, B-cell-depleted T cells, or PBMCs.

V gave up 7 bases and J gave up 1 base, with 9 bases separating them. There are 13 residues in the CDR3. The germline V gene encodes CDR1 SNHLY and CDR2 FYNNEI. Authors' processing steps: Counts of nucleated cells, estimated from reference gene primer amplification, were obtained. The assay was immunoSEQ multiplex PCR, and TCRdb's table has in-frame clones only and misses some. The V and J calls and the clone size are those of that table, but D and trimming were determined from the DNA. In the table there are roughly 40,000 clones, roughly 88% of which are singletons. V gene TRBV2 combines with J gene TRBJ2-3; D might be TRBD2 (5 bases). This receptor was identified in a human donor in a cohort sampled during active COVID-19. Input material: peripheral blood. Here the CDR3 reads CASTPGGTDTQYF. For the CDR3, the DNA is TGTGCCAGCACCCCCGGGGGCACAGATACGCAGTATTTT.